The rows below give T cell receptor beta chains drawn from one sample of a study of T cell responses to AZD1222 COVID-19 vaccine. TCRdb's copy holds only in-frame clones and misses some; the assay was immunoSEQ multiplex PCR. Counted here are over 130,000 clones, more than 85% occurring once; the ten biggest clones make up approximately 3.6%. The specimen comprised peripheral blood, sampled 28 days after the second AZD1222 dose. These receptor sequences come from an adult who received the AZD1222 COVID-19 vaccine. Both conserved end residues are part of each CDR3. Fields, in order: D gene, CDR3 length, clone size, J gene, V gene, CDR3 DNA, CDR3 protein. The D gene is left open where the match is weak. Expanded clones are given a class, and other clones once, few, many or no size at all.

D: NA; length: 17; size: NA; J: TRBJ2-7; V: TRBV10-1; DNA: TGCGCCAGCAGTGCGGGACCAGTCGGGCAGGGCACTTACGAGCAGTACTTC; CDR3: CASSAGPVGQGTYEQYF
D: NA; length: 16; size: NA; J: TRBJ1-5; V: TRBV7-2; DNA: TGTGCCAGCAGCTATGCGGGGGGCAGGGTCAATCAGCCCCAGCATTTT; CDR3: CASSYAGGRVNQPQHF
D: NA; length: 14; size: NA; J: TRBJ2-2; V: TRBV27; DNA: TGTGCCAGCAGTTTCGCAGGGGCGTCCGGGGAGCTGTTTTTT; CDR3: CASSFAGASGELFF
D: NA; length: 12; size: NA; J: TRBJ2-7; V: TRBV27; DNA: TGTGCCAGCAGTTCTGACAACTACGAGCAGTACTTC; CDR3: CASSSDNYEQYF
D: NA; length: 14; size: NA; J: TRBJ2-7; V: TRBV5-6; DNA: TGTGCCAGCAGCTTCACGGGGAGCTCCTACGAGCAGTACTTC; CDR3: CASSFTGSSYEQYF
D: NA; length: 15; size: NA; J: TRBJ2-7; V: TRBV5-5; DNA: TGTGCCAGCAGTCCTCTTCTCGGCTTTCTCTACGAGCAGTACTTC; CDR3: CASSPLLGFLYEQYF
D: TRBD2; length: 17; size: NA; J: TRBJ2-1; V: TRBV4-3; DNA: TGCGCCAGCAGCCAAGACCATCGGGGACTAGCAGTAGGTGAGCAGTTCTTC; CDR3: CASSQDHRGLAVGEQFF
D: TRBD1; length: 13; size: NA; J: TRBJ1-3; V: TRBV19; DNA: TGTGCCAGCGAACAGGGGACCGGAAACACCATATATTTT; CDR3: CASEQGTGNTIYF
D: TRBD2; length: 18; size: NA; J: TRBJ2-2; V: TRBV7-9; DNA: TGTGCCAGCAGCTTGGCCGCCCCGGGCGGGAGGAAGGCCGGGGAGCTGTTTTTT; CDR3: CASSLAAPGGRKAGELFF
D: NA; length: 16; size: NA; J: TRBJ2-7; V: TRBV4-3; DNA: TGCGCCAGCAGCCAAGGGACGCGAACTAACCTCTACGAGCAGTACTTC; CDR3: CASSQGTRTNLYEQYF
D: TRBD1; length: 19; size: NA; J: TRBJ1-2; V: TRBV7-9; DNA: TGTGCCAGCAGCTTATTCGCGGGACAGGGGGCGCTTGGGAACTATGGCTACACCTTC; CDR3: CASSLFAGQGALGNYGYTF
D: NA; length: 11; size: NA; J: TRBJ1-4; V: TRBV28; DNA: TGTGCCAGCCGGGAGACTGAAAAACTGTTTTTT; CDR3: CASRETEKLFF
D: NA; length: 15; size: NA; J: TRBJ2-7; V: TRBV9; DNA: TGTGCCAGCAGCTCTCCCACCCTCGGCATCTACGAGCAGTACTTC; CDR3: CASSSPTLGIYEQYF
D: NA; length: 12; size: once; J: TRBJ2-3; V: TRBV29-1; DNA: TGCACGGGGTGGCAAGACACAGATACGCAGTATTTT; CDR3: CTGWQDTDTQYF
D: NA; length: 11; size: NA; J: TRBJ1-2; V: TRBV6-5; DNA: TGTGCCAGCAGGAGAAACTATGGCTACACCTTC; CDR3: CASRRNYGYTF
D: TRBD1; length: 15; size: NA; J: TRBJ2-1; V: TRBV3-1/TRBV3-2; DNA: TGTGCCAGCAGCCCCGCCTCGACAGGGTTCGATGAGCAGTTCTTC; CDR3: CASSPASTGFDEQFF
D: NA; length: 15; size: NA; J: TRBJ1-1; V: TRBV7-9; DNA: TGTGCCAGCAGCGGGGGGACCGCCTCGAACCCTGAAGCTTTCTTT; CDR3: CASSGGTASNPEAFF
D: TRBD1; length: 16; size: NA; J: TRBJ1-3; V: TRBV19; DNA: TGTGCCAGTAAATCGGGCGAGGACAGGGCGGGAAACACCATATATTTT; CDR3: CASKSGEDRAGNTIYF
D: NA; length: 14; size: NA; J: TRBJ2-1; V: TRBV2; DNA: TGTGCCATCCTCACGGACCGCACCTACAATGAGCAGTTCTTC; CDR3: CAILTDRTYNEQFF
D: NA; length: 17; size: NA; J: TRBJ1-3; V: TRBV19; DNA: TGTGCCACGCCGGTAACTCCTGAGAGGGGCTCTGGAAACACCATATATTTT; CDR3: CATPVTPERGSGNTIYF
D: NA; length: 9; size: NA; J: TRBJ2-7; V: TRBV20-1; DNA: TGCAGTGCTAGAGGAGGGAAGTACTTC; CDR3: CSARGGKYF
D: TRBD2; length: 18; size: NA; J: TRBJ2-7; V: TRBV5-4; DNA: TGTGCCAGCAGCTTGTCCCGGGGACTACTGGGTTACTCCTACGAGCAGTACTTC; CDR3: CASSLSRGLLGYSYEQYF
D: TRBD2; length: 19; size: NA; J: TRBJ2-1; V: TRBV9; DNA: TGTGCCAGCAGCTATACTTTGACCGGGACTAGCGGGAGTTCGAATGAGCAGTTCTTC; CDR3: CASSYTLTGTSGSSNEQFF
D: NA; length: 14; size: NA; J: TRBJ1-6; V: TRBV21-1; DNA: TGTGCCAGCAACCAGGGTATGTGTAATTCACCCCTCCACTTT; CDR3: CASNQGMCNSPLHF
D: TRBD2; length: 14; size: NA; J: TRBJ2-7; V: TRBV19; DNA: TGTGCCAGTAGTCGGGGGGGGACTCCGTCCGAGCAGTACTTC; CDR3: CASSRGGTPSEQYF
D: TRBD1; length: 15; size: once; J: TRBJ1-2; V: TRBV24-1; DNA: TGTGCCACCAGTGATCTCACAAGACAGGGTGGTGGCTACACCTTC; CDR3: CATSDLTRQGGGYTF
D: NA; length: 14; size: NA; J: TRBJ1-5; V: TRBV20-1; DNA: TGCAGTGCTAGTCCCGTGGGGGGCGGTCAGCCCCAGCATTTT; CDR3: CSASPVGGGQPQHF
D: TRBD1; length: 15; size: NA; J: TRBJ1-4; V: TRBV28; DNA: TGTGCCAGCAGTTCCCTGGGGACAGATAATGAAAAACTGTTTTTT; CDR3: CASSSLGTDNEKLFF
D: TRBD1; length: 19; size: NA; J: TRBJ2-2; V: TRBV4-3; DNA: TGCGCCAGCAGCCAAGAAGGAGGACAGGGGCGTAGGGACACCGGGGAGCTGTTTTTT; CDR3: CASSQEGGQGRRDTGELFF
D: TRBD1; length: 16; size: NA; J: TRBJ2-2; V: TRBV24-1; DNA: TGTGCCACCAGTGACCTGAGGACAGGGGGGGCCGGGGAGCTGTTTTTT; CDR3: CATSDLRTGGAGELFF
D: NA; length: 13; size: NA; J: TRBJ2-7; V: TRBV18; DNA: TGTGCCAGCTCACTGACAGCCCTCTACGAGCAGTACTTC; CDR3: CASSLTALYEQYF
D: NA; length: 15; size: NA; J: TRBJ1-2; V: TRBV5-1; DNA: TGCGCCAGCAGCTTGTTATTCGTCGGACAGCAGGGCTACACCTTC; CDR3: CASSLLFVGQQGYTF
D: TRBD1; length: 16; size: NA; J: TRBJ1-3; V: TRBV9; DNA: TGTGCCAGCAGCGTAGTTCAGGGGGGCTCTGGAAACACCATATATTTT; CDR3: CASSVVQGGSGNTIYF
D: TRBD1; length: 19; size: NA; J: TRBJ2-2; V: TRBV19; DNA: TGTGCCAGTAGTCGGGGGACAGGGGGCGTACCGGCCGTAGGCGGGGAGCTGTTTTTT; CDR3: CASSRGTGGVPAVGGELFF
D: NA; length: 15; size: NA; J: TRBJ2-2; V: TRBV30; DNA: TGTGCCTGGAGTGCAACACGATTGAACACCGGGGAGCTGTTTTTT; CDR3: CAWSATRLNTGELFF
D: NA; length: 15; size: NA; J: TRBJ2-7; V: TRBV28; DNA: TGTGCCAGCAGTCCGAAGCTTAGAATCTCCTACGAGCAGTACTTC; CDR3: CASSPKLRISYEQYF
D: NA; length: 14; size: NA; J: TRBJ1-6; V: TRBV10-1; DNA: TGCGCCAGCAACCCCCCAGGGGACAATTCACCCCTCCACTTT; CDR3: CASNPPGDNSPLHF
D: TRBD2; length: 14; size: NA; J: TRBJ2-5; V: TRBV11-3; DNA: TGTGCCAGCAGCTTGACGGGGGGGCAAGAGACCCAGTACTTC; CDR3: CASSLTGGQETQYF
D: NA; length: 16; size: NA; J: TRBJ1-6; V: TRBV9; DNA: TGTGCCAGCAGCAGGGGGACAAACCCTGTGGATTCACCCCTCCACTTT; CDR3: CASSRGTNPVDSPLHF